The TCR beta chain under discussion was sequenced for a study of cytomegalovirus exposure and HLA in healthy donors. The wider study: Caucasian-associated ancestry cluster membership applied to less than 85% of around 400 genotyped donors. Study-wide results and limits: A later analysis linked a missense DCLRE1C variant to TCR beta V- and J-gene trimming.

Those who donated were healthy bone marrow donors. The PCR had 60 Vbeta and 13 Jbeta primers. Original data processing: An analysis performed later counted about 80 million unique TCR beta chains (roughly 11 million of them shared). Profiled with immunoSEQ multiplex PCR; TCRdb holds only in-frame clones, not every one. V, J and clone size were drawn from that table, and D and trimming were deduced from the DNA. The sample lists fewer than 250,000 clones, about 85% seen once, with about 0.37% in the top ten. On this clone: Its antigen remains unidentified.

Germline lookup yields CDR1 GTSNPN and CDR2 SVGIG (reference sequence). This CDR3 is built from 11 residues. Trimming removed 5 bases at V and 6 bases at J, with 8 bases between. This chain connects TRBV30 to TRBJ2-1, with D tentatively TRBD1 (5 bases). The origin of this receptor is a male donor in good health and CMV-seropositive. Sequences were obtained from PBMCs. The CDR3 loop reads CAWGQLNEQFF. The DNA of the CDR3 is TGTGCCTGGGGACAACTCAATGAGCAGTTCTTC.